These 18 T cell receptor beta chains came from one sample sequenced in a study of T cell responses to AZD1222 COVID-19 vaccine (dated by TCRdb to the early 2020s). Libraries were built with the immunoSEQ multiplex PCR assay. In its TCRdb copy, this immuneACCESS table keeps in-frame sequences only and misses some clones. Where compared with another copy, unresolved V genes explain less than half of these, and the others have no known cause. The sample table shows about 120,000 clones, and 65% to 85% are seen once. Around 4.6% of the sample rests with the top ten. Interpreted using the paper, the time point label stands for: baseline before first vaccination. The sample was peripheral blood, taken on day 0 of AZD1222 vaccination. The receptors originated from an adult in good health.

This clone was recorded once. The CDR3 sequence: CASSQGLAGQFF. CDR3 bases: TGTGCCAGCAGCCAGGGACTAGCAGGGCAGTTCTTC. This sequence joins TRBV3-1 (or the pseudogene TRBV3-2) and TRBJ2-1, with 9 bases lining up with TRBD2. Germline V gives CDR1 LGHDT, CDR2 YNNKEL (reference sequence). This CDR3 contains 12 residues. V shed 3 bases and J 12 bases; nucleotides not matched to a gene: 3.

Only a few counts were recorded for this clone. The chain employs TRBV7-3 and TRBJ2-1, with 12 positions matching TRBD2. Trimming cost V 7 bases and J 7 bases; bases outside gene matches: 11. From germline, CDR1 is SGHTA and CDR2 FQGTGA. The CDR3 runs to 16 residues. The CDR3 nucleotides read TGTGCCAGCAACTCCCCCCGGACTAGCGGGACGAATGAGCAGTTCTTC. This sequence encodes CASNSPRTSGTNEQFF.

The chain uses TRBV19 and TRBJ2-5; 11 bases agree with TRBD2. V lost 3 bases and J lost 2; bases outside the gene matches: 8. Germline-derived CDR1 and CDR2 are LNHDA and SQIVND (reference sequence). This CDR3 is 17 amino acids long. CDR3 bases: TGTGCCAGTAGTATTGGGGCTAGCGGGAGGATTCAAGAGACCCAGTACTTC. This sequence encodes CASSIGASGRIQETQYF.

The chain carries TRBV5-4 and TRBJ2-2; the match to TRBD1 covers 10 bases. V shed 3 bases, J shed 6 bases, and the junction held 11 bases outside the gene matches. The CDR3 is 17 amino acids. Germline V gene data show CDR1 as SGHNT and CDR2 as YYREEE (reference sequence). The CDR3 is CASSWGQGSLGAGELFF. CDR3 bases: TGTGCCAGCAGCTGGGGACAGGGGTCCCTAGGGGCCGGGGAGCTGTTTTTT.

The V gene is TRBV27, the J gene TRBJ1-1; unclear D gene. This CDR3 is built from 16 residues. V lost 4 bases and J 4 bases, leaving 19 bases between the germline ends. Per germline, CDR1 MNHEY and CDR2 SMNVEV (reference sequence). DNA for the CDR3: TGTGCCAGCAGTTCCCCTTTCGGAGCGAGCGGCACTGAAGCTTTCTTT. This gives the protein CASSSPFGASGTEAFF.

The rearrangement uses TRBV5-1 and TRBJ1-3, with D possibly TRBD1 on 6 matching bases. This CDR3 is 14 amino acids long. Germline CDR1 reads SGHRS; CDR2 reads YFSETQ. The V and J ends lost 1 base and 2 bases respectively, with 7 bases between them. CDR3 sequence: CASSLTGTGNTIYF. The CDR3 region has the DNA TGCGCCAGCAGCTTGACAGGGACTGGAAACACCATATATTTT.

The chain is built from TRBV9 and TRBJ2-1; TRBD2 aligns across 8 bases. Unmatched junction bases numbered 10, after V lost 4 bases and J lost 1 base. The CDR3 has 17 amino acids. The germline gives CDR1 SGDLS, CDR2 YYNGEE. The CDR3 here is CASSKRSSGDSYNEQFF. The DNA for the CDR3 is TGTGCCAGCAGCAAACGGAGTAGCGGGGATTCCTACAATGAGCAGTTCTTC.

The chain links TRBV29-1 to TRBJ1-2, with 9 positions matching TRBD1. This CDR3 is built from 13 residues. V was clipped by 4 bases and J by 7 bases; unmatched bases: 7. Germline V gene data show CDR1 as SQVTM and CDR2 as ANQGSEA. As DNA, the CDR3 is TGCAGCGTTGGATCGGGACAGGGCGGTGGCTACACCTTC. Amino acids: CSVGSGQGGGYTF.

The chain uses TRBV27 and TRBJ2-2; 8 bases are shared with TRBD2. V was pared by 4 bases and J by 6 bases, with 4 bases of the junction left unmatched. This CDR3 is 14 amino acids long. The germline V gene encodes CDR1 MNHEY and CDR2 SMNVEV (reference sequence). The CDR3 loop reads CASSSGLGSGELFF. The CDR3 nucleotides read TGTGCCAGCAGTTCGGGACTAGGGTCCGGGGAGCTGTTTTTT.

The genes are TRBV27 and TRBJ2-7, with 12 bases fitting TRBD2. The V and J ends lost 6 bases and 4 bases, in that order; junction bases with no gene match: 7. The germline gives CDR1 MNHEY, CDR2 SMNVEV (reference sequence). The CDR3 runs to 15 residues. The CDR3 protein is CASREWTSGNYEQYF. CDR3 DNA sequence: TGTGCCAGCAGAGAATGGACTAGCGGGAATTACGAGCAGTACTTC.

The CDR3 DNA reads as TGTGCCAGCAGTTTCGTCCGGGGAAAGGGTGGAAACACCATATATTTT. It yields the protein CASSFVRGKGGNTIYF. The J gene is TRBJ1-3, the V gene TRBV28; D is uncertain. V lost 3 bases, J lost 3 bases, and 15 bases lay in between. Germline-derived CDR1 and CDR2 are MDHEN and SYDVKM. This CDR3 is 16 amino acids long.

This clone was picked up one time. The chain couples TRBV6-2 or TRBV6-3 to TRBJ1-1; the D is unclear. V was clipped by 2 bases and J by 3 bases, with 10 bases between them. This CDR3 spans 14 amino acids. Germline lookup yields CDR1 MNHEY and CDR2 SVGEGT. The chain's CDR3 is CASSYLIKDTEAFF. The CDR3 DNA sequence: TGTGCCAGCAGTTACCTCATAAAGGACACTGAAGCTTTCTTT.

This chain uses TRBV5-1 with TRBJ2-5, with TRBD2 matching 7 bases. Germline loops: CDR1 SGHRS, CDR2 YFSETQ. The J segment lost 5 bases and the V segment lost 2 bases, leaving 3 bases of the junction unmatched. This CDR3 region has 13 residues. The CDR3: CASSFLADETQYF. As DNA, the CDR3 is TGCGCCAGCAGCTTCCTAGCGGACGAGACCCAGTACTTC.

This clone occurred once. The chain carries TRBV5-1 and TRBJ2-1; 8 bases agree with TRBD1. The CDR3 loop spans 15 amino acids. CDR1 is SGHRS and CDR2 is YFSETQ in the germline V gene. V shed 4 bases, J shed 0 bases, and the junction held 3 bases outside the gene matches. Written as DNA, the CDR3 is TGCGCCAGCAGCATTACAGGGGGCTCCTACAATGAGCAGTTCTTC. It codes for CASSITGGSYNEQFF.

CDR3 sequence reads: CASSKGQVRSDEQFF. The CDR3 nucleotides read TGTGCCAGTAGTAAGGGACAGGTTCGTTCCGATGAGCAGTTCTTC. The V and J genes are TRBV19 and TRBJ2-1; TRBD1 matches 8 bases. V lost 4 bases to trimming and J lost 8 bases; unmatched junction nucleotides: 10. Germline CDR1 and CDR2: LNHDA and SQIVND (reference sequence). The CDR3 spans 15 residues.

This chain joins TRBV7-2 and TRBJ1-2, with a tentative D call TRBD1 (6 bases). Trimming removed 4 bases from V and 2 bases from J, with 17 bases in between. The germline V gene has CDR1 SGHTA and CDR2 FQGNSA. This CDR3 comprises 16 residues. CDR3 loop: CASSSSRGAGNYGYTF. The CDR3 nucleotides are TGTGCCAGCAGCTCCTCCCGGGGGGCAGGGAACTATGGCTACACCTTC.

There are a few counts of this clone. The chain links TRBV7-2 to TRBJ2-2, with no clear D. Deletions cut 6 bases from V and 4 bases from J, with 9 bases between. The germline V gene encodes CDR1 SGHTA and CDR2 FQGNSA. This CDR3 is built from 13 residues. For the CDR3, the DNA is TGTGCCAGCAGACCCTCCCCCACCGGGGAGCTGTTTTTT. Its translation: CASRPSPTGELFF.

The chain has TRBV7-2 and TRBJ2-3; the match to TRBD2 covers 10 bases. J lost 5 bases, V lost 5 bases, and 7 bases had no gene match. The germline CDR1 and CDR2 sequences are SGHTA and FQGNSA. The CDR3 is 15 amino acids. The CDR3 nucleotides read TGTGCCAGCAGCCTCCAGCGGGGGGGTGGAGATACGCAGTATTTT. This sequence encodes CASSLQRGGGDTQYF.